A selection of T cell receptor beta chains follows, all from one sample in a study of shared clonotypes between healthy human individuals. The assay was immunoSEQ multiplex PCR, and TCRdb's table has in-frame clones only and misses some. The data show approximately 2.3 million clones, approximately 95% seen once. Input material: naive CD4+ T cells from PBMCs. These receptors came from a man younger than 35 in good health. Some clones in this sample may be carry-over from other donors' samples. Both conserved end residues are part of each CDR3. D genes are given only for firm matches. Size values are once, few and many counts, or a class for expanded clones, and some rows have none.

>TRBV5-1|.|.|TRBJ1-4
CASSLDWKNEKLFF
TGCGCCAGCAGCTTGGACTGGAAAAATGAAAAACTGTTTTTT
>TRBV28|.|.|TRBJ1-1
CASGSPDGLLNTEAFF
TGTGCCAGCGGAAGCCCGGACGGACTTTTGAACACTGAAGCTTTCTTT
>TRBV6-5|.|few|TRBJ2-7
CASRDPTGSYEQYF
TGTGCCAGCAGAGATCCGACAGGTTCCTACGAGCAGTACTTC
>TRBV25-1|.|.|TRBJ2-6
CASSGGAGANVLTF
TGTGCCAGCAGTGGGGGAGCTGGGGCCAACGTCCTGACTTTC
>TRBV7-8|.|.|TRBJ1-3
CASSLVLGKENTIYF
TGTGCCAGCAGCTTAGTACTGGGGAAGGAAAACACCATATATTTT
>TRBV7-3|.|.|TRBJ2-2
CASSLVGSGTGELFF
TGTGCCAGCAGCTTAGTTGGTAGCGGAACCGGGGAGCTGTTTTTT
>TRBV7-8|TRBD1|.|TRBJ1-2
CASSLRGQEINGYTF
TGTGCCAGCAGCTTAAGGGGACAGGAGATAAATGGCTACACCTTC
>TRBV5-4|TRBD1|.|TRBJ2-1
CASFYRGYNEQFF
TGTGCCAGCTTCTACAGGGGTTACAATGAGCAGTTCTTC
>TRBV6-5|.|.|TRBJ2-7
CASRPNRDEQYF
TGTGCCAGCAGGCCCAATAGGGACGAGCAGTACTTC
>TRBV29-1|.|.|TRBJ1-2
CSARYSNQGRGYGYTF
TGCAGCGCGCGATACTCAAACCAGGGGCGGGGTTATGGCTACACCTTC
>TRBV5-1|.|.|TRBJ2-5
CASSPAPQETQYF
TGCGCCAGCAGCCCCGCCCCGCAAGAGACCCAGTACTTC
>TRBV21-1|.|.|TRBJ1-2
CASSKQGGQVKTLSNYGYTF
TGTGCCAGCAGCAAACAGGGGGGACAGGTGAAAACCTTATCTAACTATGGCTACACCTTC
>TRBV7-2|.|.|TRBJ2-3
CASRRGEATDTQYF
TGTGCCAGCAGGAGGGGGGAGGCAACAGATACGCAGTATTTT
>TRBV29-1|TRBD2|.|TRBJ2-3
CSVAGVGTDTQYF
TGCAGCGTAGCGGGAGTCGGCACAGATACGCAGTATTTT
>TRBV2|.|.|TRBJ2-5
CASGRGGLETQYF
TGTGCCAGCGGACGGGGTGGGTTAGAGACCCAGTACTTC
>TRBV18|.|.|TRBJ1-1
CASSLGTAMNTEAFF
TGTGCCAGCTCACTAGGGACGGCCATGAACACTGAAGCTTTCTTT
>TRBV28|.|.|TRBJ2-7
CASSPNPGRRTFISYEQYF
TGTGCCAGCAGTCCAAACCCCGGGCGGAGAACCTTTATCTCCTACGAGCAGTACTTC
>TRBV19|.|.|TRBJ2-3
CASSTWGDTQYF
TGTGCCAGTAGTACATGGGGGGATACGCAGTATTTT
>TRBV9|.|.|TRBJ2-3
CASSAVGDTQYF
TGTGCCAGCAGCGCCGTTGGAGATACGCAGTATTTT
>TRBV5-4|.|once|TRBJ2-1
CASSGRGDEQFF
TGTGCCAGCAGCGGAAGGGGTGATGAGCAGTTCTTC
>TRBV19|.|once|TRBJ2-7
CASSIGMSYEQYF
TGTGCCAGTAGTATAGGCATGTCCTACGAGCAGTACTTC
>TRBV4-1|TRBD1|.|TRBJ1-1
CASSQGGTGDTEAFF
TGCGCCAGCAGCCAAGGTGGGACAGGGGACACTGAAGCTTTCTTT
>TRBV18|.|.|TRBJ2-1
CASSRGVSSYNEQFF
TGTGCCAGCTCTCGCGGAGTGAGCTCCTACAATGAGCAGTTCTTC
>TRBV28|.|.|TRBJ2-7
CASNPPGQLYEQYF
TGTGCCAGCAACCCACCGGGACAACTCTACGAGCAGTACTTC
>TRBV28|.|.|TRBJ1-5
CASSFPGDGGQPQHF
TGTGCCAGCAGTTTCCCCGGGGACGGCGGACAGCCCCAGCATTTT
>TRBV5-6|.|.|TRBJ2-1
CASRRRETYNEQFF
TGTGCCAGCAGGCGGCGGGAAACCTACAATGAGCAGTTCTTC